Sequencing of this T cell receptor (beta chain) was carried out in a study of T cells after yellow fever vaccination. For this clonotype: What it binds is not known.

This CDR3 region has 15 residues. Germline values: CDR1 MNHEY, CDR2 SVGAGI. V was pared by 5 bases and J by 5 bases, with 9 bases of the junction left unmatched. TCRdb independently ran MiXCR on the 5' RACE reads; one entry per CDR3 protein. The top ten clones hold approximately 19% of a sample with 300,000 to 350,000 distinct CDR3 sequences, around 4.4% of them seen once. Overall study results and limits: Primary-vaccination clones mostly resurfaced post-booster (around 95% CD4, more than 85% CD8).

Sample: PBMCs, taken 15 days after the yellow fever booster vaccination. The TCR comes from a young man who received the YFV17D yellow fever vaccine. J is TRBJ1-1 and V is TRBV6-5, with 9 nucleotides matching TRBD1. The CDR3 reads CASSGRTGEGTEAFF. In DNA form, the CDR3 reads TGTGCCAGCAGTGGAAGGACAGGGGAGGGGACTGAAGCTTTCTTT.